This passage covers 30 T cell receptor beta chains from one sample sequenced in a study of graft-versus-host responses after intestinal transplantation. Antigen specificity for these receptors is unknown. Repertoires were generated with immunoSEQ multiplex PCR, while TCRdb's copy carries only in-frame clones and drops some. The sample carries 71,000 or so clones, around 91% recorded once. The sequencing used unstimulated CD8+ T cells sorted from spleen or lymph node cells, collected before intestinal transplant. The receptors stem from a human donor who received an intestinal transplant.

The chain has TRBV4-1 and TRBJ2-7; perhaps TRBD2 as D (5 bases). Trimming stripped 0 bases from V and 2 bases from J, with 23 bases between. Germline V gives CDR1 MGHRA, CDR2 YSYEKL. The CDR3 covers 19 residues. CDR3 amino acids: CASSQEHPPAQRTTYEQYF. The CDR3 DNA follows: TGCGCCAGCAGCCAAGAACATCCCCCAGCGCAGCGGACGACCTACGAGCAGTACTTC.

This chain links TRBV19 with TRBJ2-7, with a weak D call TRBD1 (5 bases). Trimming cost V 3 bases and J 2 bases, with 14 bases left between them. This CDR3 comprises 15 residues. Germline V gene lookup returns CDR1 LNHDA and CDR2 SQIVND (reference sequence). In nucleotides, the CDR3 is TGTGCCAGTAGTATGGGTTCCCAGGGCCCCTACGAGCAGTACTTC. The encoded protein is CASSMGSQGPYEQYF. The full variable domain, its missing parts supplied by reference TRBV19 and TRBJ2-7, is DGGITQSPKYLFRKEGQNVTLSCEQNLNHDAMYWYRQDPGQGLRLIYYSQIVNDFQKGDIAEGYSVSREKKESFPLTVTSAQKNPTAFYLCASSMGSQGPYEQYFGPGTRLTVT.

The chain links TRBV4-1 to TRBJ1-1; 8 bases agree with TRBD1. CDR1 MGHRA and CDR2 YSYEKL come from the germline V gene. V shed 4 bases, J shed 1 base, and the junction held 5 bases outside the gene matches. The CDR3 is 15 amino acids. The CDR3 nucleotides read TGCGCCAGCAGCCCAAGTGGGACAGGGAACACTGAAGCTTTCTTT. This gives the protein CASSPSGTGNTEAFF.

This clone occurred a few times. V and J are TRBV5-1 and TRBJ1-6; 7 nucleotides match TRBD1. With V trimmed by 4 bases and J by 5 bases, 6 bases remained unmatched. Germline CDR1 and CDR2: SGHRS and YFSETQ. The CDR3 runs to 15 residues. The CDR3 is CASSLGDRNNSPLHF. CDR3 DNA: TGCGCCAGCAGCCTAGGGGACAGAAATAATTCACCCCTCCACTTT.

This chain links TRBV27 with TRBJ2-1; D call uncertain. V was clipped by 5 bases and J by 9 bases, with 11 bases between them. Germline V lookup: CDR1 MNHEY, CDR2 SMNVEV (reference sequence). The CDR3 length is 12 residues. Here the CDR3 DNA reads TGTGCCAGCAGTCTACAGAAAGGTGAGCAGTTCTTC. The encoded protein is CASSLQKGEQFF.

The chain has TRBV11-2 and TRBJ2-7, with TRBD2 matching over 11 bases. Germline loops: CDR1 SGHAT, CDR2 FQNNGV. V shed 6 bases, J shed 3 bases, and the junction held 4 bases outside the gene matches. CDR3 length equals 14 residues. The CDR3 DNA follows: TGTGCCAGCAGTCCCGGGACTAGCGGCTACGAGCAGTACTTC. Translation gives CASSPGTSGYEQYF. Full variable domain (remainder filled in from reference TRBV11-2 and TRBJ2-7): EAGVAQSPRYKIIEKRQSVAFWCNPISGHATLYWYQQILGQGPKLLIQFQNNGVVDDSQLPKDRFSAERLKGVDSTLKIQPAKLEDSAVYLCASSPGTSGYEQYFGPGTRLTVT.

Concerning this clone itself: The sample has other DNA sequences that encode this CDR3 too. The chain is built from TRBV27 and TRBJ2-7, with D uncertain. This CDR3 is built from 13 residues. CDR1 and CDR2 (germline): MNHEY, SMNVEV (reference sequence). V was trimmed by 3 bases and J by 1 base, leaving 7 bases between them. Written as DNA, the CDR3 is TGTGCCAGCAGTTTCGGCGGTTCCTACGAGCAGTACTTC. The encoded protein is CASSFGGSYEQYF.

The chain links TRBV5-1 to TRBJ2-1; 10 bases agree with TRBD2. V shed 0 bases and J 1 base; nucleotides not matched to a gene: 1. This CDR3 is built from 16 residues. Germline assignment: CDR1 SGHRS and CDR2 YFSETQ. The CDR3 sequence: CASSLASGGSYNEQFF. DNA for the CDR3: TGCGCCAGCAGCTTGGCTAGCGGGGGTTCCTACAATGAGCAGTTCTTC.

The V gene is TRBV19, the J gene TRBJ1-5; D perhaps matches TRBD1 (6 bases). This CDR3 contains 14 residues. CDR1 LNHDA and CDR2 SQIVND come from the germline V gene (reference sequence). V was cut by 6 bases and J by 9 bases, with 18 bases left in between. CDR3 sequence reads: CASSHRDTYRPQHF. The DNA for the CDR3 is TGTGCCAGTAGCCACCGGGACACCTATCGGCCCCAGCATTTT.

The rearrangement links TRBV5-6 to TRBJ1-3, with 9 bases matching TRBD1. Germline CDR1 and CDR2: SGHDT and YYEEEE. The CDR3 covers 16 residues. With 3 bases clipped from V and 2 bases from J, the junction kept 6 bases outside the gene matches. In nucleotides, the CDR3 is TGTGCCAGCAGCTCCGCCGACAGGGGGGCTGGAAACACCATATATTTT. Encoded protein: CASSSADRGAGNTIYF.

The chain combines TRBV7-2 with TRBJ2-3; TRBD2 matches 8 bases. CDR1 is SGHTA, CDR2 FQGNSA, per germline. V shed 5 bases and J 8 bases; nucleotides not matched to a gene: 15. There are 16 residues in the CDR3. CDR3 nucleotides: TGTGCCAGCAGCCGGGGGGGATCTAGCGTTGGGGGTACGCAGTATTTT. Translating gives CASSRGGSSVGGTQYF.

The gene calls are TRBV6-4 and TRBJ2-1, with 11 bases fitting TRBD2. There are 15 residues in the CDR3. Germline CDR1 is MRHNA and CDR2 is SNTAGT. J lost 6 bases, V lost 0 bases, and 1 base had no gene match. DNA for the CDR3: TGTGCCAGCAGTGACTCTAGCGGGGGGGCCAATGAGCAGTTCTTC. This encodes CASSDSSGGANEQFF.

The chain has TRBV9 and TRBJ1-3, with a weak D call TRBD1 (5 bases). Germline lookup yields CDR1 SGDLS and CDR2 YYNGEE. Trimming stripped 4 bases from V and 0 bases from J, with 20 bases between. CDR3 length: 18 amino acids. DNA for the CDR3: TGTGCCAGCAGCCCCCCTGGACAAACGACTAGCTCTGGAAACACCATATATTTT. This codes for CASSPPGQTTSSGNTIYF.

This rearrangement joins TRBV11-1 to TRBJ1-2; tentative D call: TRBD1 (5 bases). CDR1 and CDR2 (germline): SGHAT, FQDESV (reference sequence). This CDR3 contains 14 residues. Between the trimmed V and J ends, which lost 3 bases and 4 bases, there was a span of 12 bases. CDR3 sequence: CASSFQGSGYGYTF. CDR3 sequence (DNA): TGTGCCAGCAGCTTTCAGGGAAGTGGCTATGGCTACACCTTC.

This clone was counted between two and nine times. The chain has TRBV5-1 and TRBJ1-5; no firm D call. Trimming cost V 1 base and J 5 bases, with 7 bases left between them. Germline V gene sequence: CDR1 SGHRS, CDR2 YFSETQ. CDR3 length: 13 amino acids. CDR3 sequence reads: CASSLSSDQPQHF. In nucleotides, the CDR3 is TGCGCCAGCAGCTTGTCTTCAGATCAGCCCCAGCATTTT.

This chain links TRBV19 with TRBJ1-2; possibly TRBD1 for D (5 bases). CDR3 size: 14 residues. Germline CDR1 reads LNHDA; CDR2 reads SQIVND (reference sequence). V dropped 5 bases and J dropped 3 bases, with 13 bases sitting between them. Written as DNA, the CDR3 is TGTGCCAGTAGTCCTGAGACAGCCCACTATGGCTACACCTTC. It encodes CASSPETAHYGYTF.

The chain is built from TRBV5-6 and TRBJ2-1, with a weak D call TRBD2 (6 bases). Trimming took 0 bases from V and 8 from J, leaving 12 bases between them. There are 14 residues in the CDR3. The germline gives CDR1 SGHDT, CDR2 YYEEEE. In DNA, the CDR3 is TGTGCCAGCAGCTTGGGGCCGGCTAGCGATGAGCAGTTCTTC. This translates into CASSLGPASDEQFF.

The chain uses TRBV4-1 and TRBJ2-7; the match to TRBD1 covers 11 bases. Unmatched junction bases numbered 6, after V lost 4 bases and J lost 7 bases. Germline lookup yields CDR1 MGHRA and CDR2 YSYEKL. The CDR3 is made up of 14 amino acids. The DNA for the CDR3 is TGCGCCAGCAGCCCAGGACAGGGGGCCGGGGAGCAGTACTTC. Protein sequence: CASSPGQGAGEQYF.

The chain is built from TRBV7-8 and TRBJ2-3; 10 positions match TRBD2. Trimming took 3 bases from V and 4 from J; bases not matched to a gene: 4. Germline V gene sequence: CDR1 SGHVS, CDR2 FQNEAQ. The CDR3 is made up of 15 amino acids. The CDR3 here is CASSFASGGADTQYF. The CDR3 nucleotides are TGTGCCAGCAGCTTCGCTAGCGGGGGAGCAGATACGCAGTATTTT.

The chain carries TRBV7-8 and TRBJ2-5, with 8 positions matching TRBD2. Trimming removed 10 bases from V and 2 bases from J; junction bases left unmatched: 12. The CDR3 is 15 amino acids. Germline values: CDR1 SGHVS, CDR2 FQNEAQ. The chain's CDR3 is CATRRSGGPQETQYF. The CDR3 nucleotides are TGTGCCACCCGTCGGAGCGGGGGCCCTCAAGAGACCCAGTACTTC.

The CDR3 DNA follows: TGTGCCAGCAGCTTAGGGGTACGGGAAAAACTGTTTTTT. Translation gives CASSLGVREKLFF. The chain joins TRBV13 to TRBJ1-4; unclear D gene. Trimming removed 0 bases at V and 8 bases at J, with 7 bases between. From germline, CDR1 is PRHDT and CDR2 FYEKMQ (reference sequence). This CDR3 comprises 13 residues.

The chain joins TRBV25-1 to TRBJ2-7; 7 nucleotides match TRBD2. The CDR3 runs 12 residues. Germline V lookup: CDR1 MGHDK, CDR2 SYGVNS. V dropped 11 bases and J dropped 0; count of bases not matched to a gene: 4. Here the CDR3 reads CASRDYSYEQYF. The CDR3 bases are TGTGCCTCGCGGGACTACTCCTACGAGCAGTACTTC.

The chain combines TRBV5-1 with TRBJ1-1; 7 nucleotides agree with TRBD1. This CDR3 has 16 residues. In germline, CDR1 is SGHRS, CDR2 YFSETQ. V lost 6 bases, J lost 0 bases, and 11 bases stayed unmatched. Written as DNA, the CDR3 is TGCGCCAGCACTCACAGGGGTTTCGTCATGAACACTGAAGCTTTCTTT. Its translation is CASTHRGFVMNTEAFF.

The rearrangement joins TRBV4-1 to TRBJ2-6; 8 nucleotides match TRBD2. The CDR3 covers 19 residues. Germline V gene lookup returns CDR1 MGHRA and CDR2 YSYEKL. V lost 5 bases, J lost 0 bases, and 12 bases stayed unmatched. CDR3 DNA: TGCGCCAGCAGCATAACGGGGGTCGGGGGGGACTCTGGGGCCAACGTCCTGACTTTC. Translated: CASSITGVGGDSGANVLTF.

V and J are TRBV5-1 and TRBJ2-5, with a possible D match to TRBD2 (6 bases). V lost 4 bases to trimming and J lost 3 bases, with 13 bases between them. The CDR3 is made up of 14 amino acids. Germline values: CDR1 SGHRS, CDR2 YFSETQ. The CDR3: CASSRLRGKETQYF. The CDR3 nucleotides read TGCGCCAGCAGCCGCTTACGGGGGAAAGAGACCCAGTACTTC.

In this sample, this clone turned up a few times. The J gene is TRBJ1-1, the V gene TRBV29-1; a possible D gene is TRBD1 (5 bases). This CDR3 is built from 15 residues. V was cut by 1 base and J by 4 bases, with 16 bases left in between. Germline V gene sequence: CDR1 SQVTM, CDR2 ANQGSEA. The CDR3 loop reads CSVEAGGVRGTEAFF. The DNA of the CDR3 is TGCAGCGTTGAAGCCGGGGGGGTCCGGGGCACTGAAGCTTTCTTT. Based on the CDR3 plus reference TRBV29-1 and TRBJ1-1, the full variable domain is SAVISQKPSRDICQRGTSLTIQCQVDSQVTMMFWYRQQPGQSLTLIATANQGSEATYESGFVIDKFPISRPNLTFSTLTVSNMSPEDSSIYLCSVEAGGVRGTEAFFGQGTRLTVV.

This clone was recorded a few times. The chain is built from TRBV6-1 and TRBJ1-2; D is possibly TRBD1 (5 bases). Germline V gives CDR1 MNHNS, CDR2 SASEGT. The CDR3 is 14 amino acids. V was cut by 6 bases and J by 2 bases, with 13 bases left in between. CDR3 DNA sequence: TGTGCCAGCAGGGGGCTGAATATAAACTATGGCTACACCTTC. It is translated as CASRGLNINYGYTF.

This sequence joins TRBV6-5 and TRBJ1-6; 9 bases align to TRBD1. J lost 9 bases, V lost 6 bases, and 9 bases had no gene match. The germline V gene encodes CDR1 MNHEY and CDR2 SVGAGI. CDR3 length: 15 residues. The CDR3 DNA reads TGTGCCAGCAGCGGCGGGACAGGGCTGAGTTCACCCCTCCACTTT. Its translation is CASSGGTGLSSPLHF.

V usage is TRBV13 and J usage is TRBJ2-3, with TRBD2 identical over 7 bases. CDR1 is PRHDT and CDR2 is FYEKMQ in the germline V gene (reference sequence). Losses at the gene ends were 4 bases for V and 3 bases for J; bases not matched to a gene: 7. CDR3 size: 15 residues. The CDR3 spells CASSSGAGWTDTQYF. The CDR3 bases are TGTGCCAGCAGCTCGGGAGCGGGGTGGACAGATACGCAGTATTTT.

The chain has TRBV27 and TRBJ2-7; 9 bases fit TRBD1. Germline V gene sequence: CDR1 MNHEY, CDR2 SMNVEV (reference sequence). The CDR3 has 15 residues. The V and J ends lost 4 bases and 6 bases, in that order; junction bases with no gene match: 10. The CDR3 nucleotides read TGTGCCAGCAGTTCCCCCCGGGACAGGGTCGGCGAGCAGTACTTC. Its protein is CASSSPRDRVGEQYF.